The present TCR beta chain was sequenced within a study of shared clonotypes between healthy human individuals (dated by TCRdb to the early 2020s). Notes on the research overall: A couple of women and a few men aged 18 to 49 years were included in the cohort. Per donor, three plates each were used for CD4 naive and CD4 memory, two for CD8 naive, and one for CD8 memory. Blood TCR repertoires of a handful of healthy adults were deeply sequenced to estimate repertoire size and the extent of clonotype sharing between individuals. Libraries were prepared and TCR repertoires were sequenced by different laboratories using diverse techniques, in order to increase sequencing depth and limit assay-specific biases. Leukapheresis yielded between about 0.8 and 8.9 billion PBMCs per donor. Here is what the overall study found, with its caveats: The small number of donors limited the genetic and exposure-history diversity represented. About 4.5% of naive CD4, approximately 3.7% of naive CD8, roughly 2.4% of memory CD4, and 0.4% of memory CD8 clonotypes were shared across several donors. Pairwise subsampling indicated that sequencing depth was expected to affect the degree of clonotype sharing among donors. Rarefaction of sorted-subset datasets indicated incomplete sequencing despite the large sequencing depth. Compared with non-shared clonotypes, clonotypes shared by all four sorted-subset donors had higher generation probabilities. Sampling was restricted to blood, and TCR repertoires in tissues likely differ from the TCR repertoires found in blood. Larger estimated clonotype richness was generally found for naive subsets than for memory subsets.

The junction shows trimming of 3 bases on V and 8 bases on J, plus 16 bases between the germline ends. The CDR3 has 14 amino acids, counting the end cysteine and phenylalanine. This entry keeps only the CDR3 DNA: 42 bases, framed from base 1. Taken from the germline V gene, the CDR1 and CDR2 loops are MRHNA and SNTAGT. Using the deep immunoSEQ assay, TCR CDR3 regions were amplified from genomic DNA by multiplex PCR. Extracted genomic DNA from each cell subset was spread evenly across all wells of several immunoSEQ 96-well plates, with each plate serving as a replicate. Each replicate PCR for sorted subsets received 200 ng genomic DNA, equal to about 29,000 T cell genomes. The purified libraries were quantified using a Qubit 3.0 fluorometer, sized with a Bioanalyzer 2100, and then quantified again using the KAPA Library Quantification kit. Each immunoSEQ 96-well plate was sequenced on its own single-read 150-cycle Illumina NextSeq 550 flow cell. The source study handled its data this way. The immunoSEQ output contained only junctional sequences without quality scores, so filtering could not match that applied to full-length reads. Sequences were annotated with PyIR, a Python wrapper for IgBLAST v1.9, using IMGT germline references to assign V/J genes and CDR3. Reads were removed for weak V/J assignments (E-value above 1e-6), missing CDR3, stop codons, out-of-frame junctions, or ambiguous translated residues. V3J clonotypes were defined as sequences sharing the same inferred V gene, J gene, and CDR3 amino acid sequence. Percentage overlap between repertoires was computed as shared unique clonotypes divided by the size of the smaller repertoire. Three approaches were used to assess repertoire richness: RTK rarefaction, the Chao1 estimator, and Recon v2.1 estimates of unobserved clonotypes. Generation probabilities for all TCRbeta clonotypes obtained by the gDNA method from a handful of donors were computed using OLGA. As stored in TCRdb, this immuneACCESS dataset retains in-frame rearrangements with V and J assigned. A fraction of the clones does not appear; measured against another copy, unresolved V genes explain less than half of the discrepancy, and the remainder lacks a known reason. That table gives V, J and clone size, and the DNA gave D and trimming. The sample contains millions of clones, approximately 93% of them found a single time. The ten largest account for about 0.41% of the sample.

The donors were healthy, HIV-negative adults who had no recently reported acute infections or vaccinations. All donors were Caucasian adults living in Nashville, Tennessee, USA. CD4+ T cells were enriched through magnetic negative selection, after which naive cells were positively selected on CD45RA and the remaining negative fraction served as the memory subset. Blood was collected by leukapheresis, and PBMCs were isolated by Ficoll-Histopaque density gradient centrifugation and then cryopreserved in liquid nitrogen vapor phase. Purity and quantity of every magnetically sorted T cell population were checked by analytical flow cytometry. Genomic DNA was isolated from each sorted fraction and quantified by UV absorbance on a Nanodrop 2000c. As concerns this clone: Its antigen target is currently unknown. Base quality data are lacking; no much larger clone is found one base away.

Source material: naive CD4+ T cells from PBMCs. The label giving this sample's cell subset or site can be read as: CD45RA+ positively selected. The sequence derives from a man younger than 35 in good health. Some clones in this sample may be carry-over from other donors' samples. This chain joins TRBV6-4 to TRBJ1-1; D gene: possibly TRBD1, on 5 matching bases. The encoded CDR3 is CASSDDWDGEEAFF. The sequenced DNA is TGTGCCAGCAGTGATGACTGGGACGGCGAAGAAGCTTTCTTT.